The source of this T cell receptor (beta chain) is a study of blood T cell repertoires in COVID-19. Whole-study context: Specimens from acute and convalescent COVID-19 originated in the United States, Italy and Spain. PBMCs, B-cell-depleted T cells, or T cells provided the cDNA or gDNA that made up the material.

Original handling: Reference gene primer amplification yielded estimated nucleated cell counts. Clones were sequenced by immunoSEQ multiplex PCR, and TCRdb holds only the in-frame ones, with some missing. The V and J calls and clone size were taken over from that table, and D and trimming were inferred from the DNA. The repertoire holds just over 150,000 clones, with roughly 79% as singletons. The CDR3 extends over 17 amino acids. Germline-derived CDR1 and CDR2 are LNHDA and SQIVND (reference sequence). The trim removed 10 bases at V and 4 bases at J, leaving 17 bases unmatched. The sample comprised peripheral blood. The rearrangement uses TRBV19 and TRBJ2-2; 8 bases are shared with TRBD1. The receptor's source is a woman aged 80 or older with acute or convalescent COVID-19. The CDR3 spells CATTLAGGILSTGELFF. CDR3 in DNA: TGTGCCACTACGCTGGCAGGGGGCATCTTGAGCACCGGGGAGCTGTTTTTT.